The present T cell receptor beta chain was sequenced within a study of regulatory T cells in long-lasting Graves disease. Building of the TCR beta libraries involved iRepertoire HTBI primers and Arm-PCR of CDR3 regions. MiXCR, applied by TCRdb to the multiplex PCR reads, yields one record per CDR3 protein. The table shows 350,000 to 500,000 distinct CDR3 sequences, with around 13% occurring only once. Germline V gene lookup returns CDR1 SGHNT and CDR2 YENEEA. The CDR3 runs 14 residues. Indicated time point: newly diagnosed GD, antithyroid drugs for less than 3 months. PBMC RNA served as the TCR library source. With respect to this clonotype: One end of the junction does not line up with germline, which may come from a read error.

These records were also assigned to another study, of T cells in Graves' hyperthyroidism and ophthalmopathy. That study adds: Subjects aged 18 to 65 presented with newly diagnosed hyperthyroidism of less than 2 months' duration.

The receptor comes from a woman in her fifties or sixties with Graves disease. The starting material was peripheral blood mononuclear cells (PBMCs), obtained at new diagnosis, from a patient treated with antithyroid drugs. This chain connects TRBV11-3 to TRBJ2-2; D unresolved. CDR3 protein: CASSPGQNSGELFF. The CDR3 DNA sequence: TGTGCCAGCAGCCCCGGCCAGAACTCCGGGGAGCTGTTTTTT.